These T cell receptor beta chains were read from a single sample in a study of CD8+CD57+ T cells in acquired aplastic anemia. TCRdb fed the reads into MiXCR, producing one record per CDR3 protein. The sample lists about 210,000 distinct CDR3 sequences, 34% occurring once. Material: sorted CD4+, CD8+, or CD8+CD57+ T cells (not recorded which) from PBMCs. The source is a human donor in good health, serving as a control. Each CDR3 is given with its conserved first and last residue. Fields, in order: V gene, CDR3 protein.

TRBV5-6	CASSLTYRAYNSPLHF
TRBV5-1	CASSLVDRNEKLFF
TRBV12-3/TRBV12-4	CASGRRHEKLFF
TRBV20-1	CSAQLAGVRTDTQYF
TRBV7-9	CASSLRASYNEQFF
TRBV7-8	CASSASSNYGYTF
TRBV2	CASSEFIPRGGSYNSPLHF
TRBV2	CASSGGQVEKLFF
TRBV3-1	CASSRTGGYEQFF
TRBV5-1	CASSLVPGADEQYF
TRBV19	CASSIMGGQSPLHF
TRBV5-4	CASSSRTSRRTQETQYF
TRBV7-6	CASSLRGRLGTDTQYF
TRBV20-1	CSPPVLNGELFF
TRBV10-3	CAIRAFGETQYF
TRBV2	CASSEGVYSNQPQHF
TRBV5-1	CASSWGTAYEQYF
TRBV6-2/TRBV6-3	CASSYSGGRANTEAFF
TRBV5-8	CASSEGLLGGYTF
TRBV19	CAVGSKTGNTIYF
TRBV27	CASSFGGRQEGGYTF
TRBV2	CASSVQGAANSPLHF
TRBV5-4	CASSPRGGTGKETQYF
TRBV7-3	CASSLFKRERPETQYF
TRBV15	CATSKRTGDTEAFF
TRBV13	CASSMQGDEQYF
TRBV20-1	CSARDIAGGPDTQYF
TRBV29-1	CSVDRRNTEAFF
TRBV30	CAWSGGQGRGYTF
TRBV19	CASSMEGQGVYEQYF
TRBV7-2	CASSRTSGSSTDTQYF
TRBV4-2	CASSIGATGGSDTQYF
TRBV29-1	CSVRGAVRILEKLFF
TRBV27	CASSWTGGGNYGYTF
TRBV11-2	CASSTLAGPHSNEQFF
TRBV20-1	CSARQGTGANVLTF
TRBV15	CATSRGSYEQYF
TRBV10-3	CASRPGTGENYEQYF
TRBV3-1	CASSRLPGEKLFF
TRBV2	CASSGTGEHGYTF
TRBV6-1	CASSETRVLAEQYF
TRBV6-1	CASTKQVPSSPYEQYF
TRBV15	CATSREGLSEAFF
TRBV7-2	CASSLAGGSNQPQHF
TRBV9	CASSVMQAGNTIYF
TRBV6-1	CASSATPHGNTIYF
TRBV6-2/TRBV6-3	CASNEYSYEQYF
TRBV7-2	CASSFTGGNTIYF
TRBV6-1	CASSRPGQDEQYF
TRBV10-3	CAIVGTGKMGTEAFF
TRBV20-1	CSAVLAGATKGNEQFF
TRBV10-1	CASGESEGVFYNEQFF
TRBV5-1	CASSLAIQEFNEQYF
TRBV11-2	CASSFFRGQGNSPLHF